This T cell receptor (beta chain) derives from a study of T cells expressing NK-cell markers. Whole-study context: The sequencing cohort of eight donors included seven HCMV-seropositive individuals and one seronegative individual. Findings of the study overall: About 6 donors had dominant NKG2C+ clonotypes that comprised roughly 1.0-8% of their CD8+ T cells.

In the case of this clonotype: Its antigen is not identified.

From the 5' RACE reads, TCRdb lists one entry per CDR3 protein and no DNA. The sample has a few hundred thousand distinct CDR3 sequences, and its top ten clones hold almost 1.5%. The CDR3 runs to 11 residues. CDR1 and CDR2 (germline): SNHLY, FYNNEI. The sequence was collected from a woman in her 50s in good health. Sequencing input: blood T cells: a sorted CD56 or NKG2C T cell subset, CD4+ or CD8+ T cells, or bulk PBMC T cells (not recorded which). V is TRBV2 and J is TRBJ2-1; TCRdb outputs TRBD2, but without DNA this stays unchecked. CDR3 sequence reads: CASSGDYSQFF.